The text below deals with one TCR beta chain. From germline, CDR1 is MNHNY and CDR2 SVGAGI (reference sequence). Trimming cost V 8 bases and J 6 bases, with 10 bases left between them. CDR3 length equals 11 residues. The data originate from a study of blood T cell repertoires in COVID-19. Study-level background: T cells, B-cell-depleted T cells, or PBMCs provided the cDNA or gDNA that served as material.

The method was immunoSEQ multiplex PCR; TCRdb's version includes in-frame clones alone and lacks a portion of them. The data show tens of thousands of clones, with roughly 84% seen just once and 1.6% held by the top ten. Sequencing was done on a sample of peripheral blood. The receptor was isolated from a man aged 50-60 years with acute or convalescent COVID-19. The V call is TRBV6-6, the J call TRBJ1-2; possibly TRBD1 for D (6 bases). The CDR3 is CASVQGDGYTF. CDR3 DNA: TGTGCCAGCGTACAGGGAGATGGCTACACCTTC.